These 7 T cell receptor beta chains were all obtained from the same sample, sequenced in a study of CD8 T cells in ankylosing spondylitis. Their cognate antigens are unknown. A single record per CDR3 protein comes from TCRdb applying MiXCR to the 5' RACE reads. The table lists more than 400,000 distinct CDR3 sequences, about 5.2% of them singletons. Study-level results: Apparently characteristic of ankylosing spondylitis blood was a TCR beta motif (about 8 highly homologous variants).

The sample comprised blood, either unsorted or a sorted T cell fraction (not recorded which). The receptors stem from a male donor with ankylosing spondylitis.

This clonotype was counted at least ten times. The chain recombines TRBV5-1 with TRBJ2-5; 7 bases align to TRBD1. Germline-derived CDR1 and CDR2 are SGHRS and YFSETQ. Unmatched junction bases numbered 13, after V lost 4 bases and J lost 1 base. The CDR3 contains 17 residues. Written as DNA, the CDR3 is TGCGCCAGCAGCCGCACCCCGAATTGGGACAGCCAAGAGACCCAGTACTTC. Translating it yields CASSRTPNWDSQETQYF. Complete variable domain (other parts from reference TRBV5-1 and TRBJ2-5): KAGVTQTPRYLIKTRGQQVTLSCSPISGHRSVSWYQQTPGQGLQFLFEYFSETQRNKGNFPGRFSGRQFSNSRSEMNVSTLELGDSALYLCASSRTPNWDSQETQYFGPGTRLLVL.

In its sample, this clonotype was seen many times. The chain links TRBV4-3 to TRBJ2-1; 8 bases are shared with TRBD2. Germline CDR1 is LGHNA and CDR2 is YSLEER. The CDR3 is 19 residues long. V trimming: 2 bases; J trimming: 0 bases; junction bases outside the gene matches: 12. The CDR3 DNA reads TGCGCCAGCAGCCAAAAAATAGGTGCGGGGGGCCACTCCTACAATGAGCAGTTCTTC. The encoded protein is CASSQKIGAGGHSYNEQFF.

This clonotype was found a few times. The V and J genes are TRBV6-5 and TRBJ2-7; 7 positions match TRBD1. CDR3 length: 14 residues. Germline V lookup: CDR1 MNHEY, CDR2 SVGAGI. V dropped 4 bases and J dropped 0; count of bases not matched to a gene: 3. CDR3 sequence reads: CASSWDRSSYEQYF. CDR3 nucleotide sequence: TGTGCCAGCAGTTGGGACAGAAGCTCCTACGAGCAGTACTTC.

This clonotype was seen at least ten times. This chain uses TRBV12-3 or TRBV12-4 with TRBJ1-2; 7 bases map to TRBD1. The CDR3 length is 13 residues. V was pared by 5 bases and J by 8 bases, with 8 bases of the junction left unmatched. DNA for the CDR3: TGTGCCAGCAGTCCTGGGACAGAACGAGGCTACACCTTC. Translating it yields CASSPGTERGYTF.

The chain joins TRBV11-3 to TRBJ2-3; perhaps TRBD2 as D (5 bases). The ends were cut back, 5 bases at V and 6 bases at J, with 12 bases in the middle. This CDR3 region has 13 residues. CDR1 and CDR2 from the germline V gene are SGHNT and YENEEA. The CDR3 coding sequence is TGTGCCAGCAGCGTCGGGCGGGCCGATACGCAGTATTTT. Its translation: CASSVGRADTQYF.

This clonotype was seen at least ten times. This rearrangement joins TRBV29-1 to TRBJ1-2; D is unresolved. Between the trimmed V and J ends, which lost 3 bases and 4 bases, there was a span of 9 bases. Germline CDR1 is SQVTM and CDR2 is ANQGSEA. This CDR3 has 12 residues. The chain's CDR3 is CSVDGQTYGYTF. The CDR3 nucleotides read TGCAGCGTTGATGGCCAGACCTATGGCTACACCTTC.

This clonotype was seen many times. The chain links TRBV5-1 to TRBJ2-7; 7 bases agree with TRBD1. The germline V gene encodes CDR1 SGHRS and CDR2 YFSETQ. The CDR3 loop spans 16 amino acids. Trimming took 6 bases from V and 5 from J; bases not matched to a gene: 17. As DNA, the CDR3 is TGCGCCAGCACCTCAGACCAGACAGGGTATAGGAACGAGCAGTACTTC. Its translation: CASTSDQTGYRNEQYF.